Listed here are 10 T cell receptor beta chains from one sample, sequenced in a study of early T cells in non-severe SARS-CoV-2 infection. One entry per CDR3 protein results from TCRdb running MiXCR on the 5' RACE reads. In the table there are about 50,000 distinct CDR3 sequences, 5% to 6% of which are singletons. The sequencing here drew on whole blood, taken at baseline. These receptors all come from an adult who was a healthcare worker with PCR-confirmed SARS-CoV-2 infection or an uninfected control (not recorded which).

This clonotype was recorded a few times. The rearrangement uses TRBV20-1 and TRBJ1-4; 8 nucleotides line up with TRBD1. Germline V gene sequence: CDR1 DFQATT, CDR2 SNEGSKA (reference sequence). There are 15 residues in the CDR3. With 0 bases clipped from V and 7 bases from J, the junction kept 7 bases outside the gene matches. The CDR3 sequence: CSARDEGRGREKLFF. CDR3 in DNA: TGCAGTGCTAGAGATGAGGGCAGGGGGCGTGAAAAACTGTTTTTT.

J is TRBJ2-7 and V is TRBV7-6, with 7 nucleotides matching TRBD2. V trimming: 3 bases; J trimming: 7 bases; junction bases outside the gene matches: 9. This CDR3 spans 14 amino acids. Germline CDR1 and CDR2: SGHVS and FNYEAQ. The CDR3 coding sequence is TGTGCCAGCAGCTTGGGGGGAGGGCCGGGAGAGCAGTACTTC. Its protein is CASSLGGGPGEQYF.

This clonotype was observed many times. V is TRBV6-1 and J is TRBJ2-3; D perhaps matches TRBD2 (5 bases). The CDR3 extends over 15 amino acids. Germline-derived CDR1 and CDR2 are MNHNS and SASEGT. Between the trimmed V and J ends, which lost 7 bases and 1 base, there was a span of 15 bases. The CDR3 DNA sequence: TGTGCCAGCACCTTAGGACTGGCTCGCACAGATACGCAGTATTTT. Translation gives CASTLGLARTDTQYF.

The V call is TRBV20-1, the J call TRBJ2-7, with no clear D. The CDR3 spans 12 residues. Between the trimmed V and J ends, which lost 2 bases and 5 bases, there was a span of 10 bases. Germline V gene sequence: CDR1 DFQATT, CDR2 SNEGSKA (reference sequence). In nucleotides, the CDR3 is TGCAGTGCTAGAATTTCCTGGGACGAGCAGTACTTC. Protein sequence: CSARISWDEQYF.

This clonotype has a handful of counts. The chain recombines TRBV4-1 with TRBJ1-1; TRBD1 agrees at 9 bases. CDR3 length: 14 residues. The germline V gene has CDR1 MGHRA and CDR2 YSYEKL. Trimming cost V 3 bases and J 3 bases; bases outside gene matches: 2. CDR3 in amino acids: CASSHRTGDTEAFF. The CDR3, as DNA: TGCGCCAGCAGCCACCGGACAGGGGACACTGAAGCTTTCTTT.

This clonotype was counted many times. The V gene is TRBV7-9, the J gene TRBJ2-4; weak D call: TRBD2 (6 bases). Trimming shortened V by 0 bases and J by 13 bases, and 10 bases separated the two germline ends. The CDR3 contains 12 residues. Looked up from germline, CDR1 is SEHNR and CDR2 is FQNEAQ (reference sequence). The DNA for the CDR3 is TGTGCCAGCAGCTTAGCCGGGGACTTACAGTACTTC. This sequence encodes CASSLAGDLQYF.

This clonotype came up many times. The chain carries TRBV9 and TRBJ2-3; no clear D gene. V was pared by 1 base and J by 2 bases, with 5 bases between. The germline V gene has CDR1 SGDLS and CDR2 YYNGEE. The CDR3 consists of 13 residues. The CDR3, as DNA: TGTGCCAGCAGCGTAAGGGCCACAGATACGCAGTATTTT. As protein: CASSVRATDTQYF. The variable domain in full, with the rest retrieved from reference TRBV9 and TRBJ2-3, is DSGVTQTPKHLITATGQRVTLRCSPRSGDLSVYWYQQSLDQGLQFLIQYYNGEERAKGNILERFSAQQFPDLHSELNLSSLELGDSALYFCASSVRATDTQYFGPGTRLTVL.

This clonotype showed up many times. The gene calls are TRBV11-2 and TRBJ2-1; TRBD2 might be the D (7 bases). Germline V CDR1 and CDR2: SGHAT, FQNNGV. V lost 3 bases and J 3 bases, leaving 18 bases between the germline ends. CDR3 length: 17 residues. This CDR3 is CASSFRGASSYYNEQFF. As DNA, the CDR3 is TGTGCCAGCAGCTTTCGGGGGGCGAGTTCCTACTACAATGAGCAGTTCTTC.

There are a few counts of this clonotype. In nucleotides, the CDR3 is TGTGCCAGCAGCTTGATCAGCTACAATGAGCAGTTCTTC. Protein product: CASSLISYNEQFF. This chain connects TRBV5-4 to TRBJ2-1; D not certain. This CDR3 is built from 13 residues. Germline V lookup: CDR1 SGHNT, CDR2 YYREEE (reference sequence). The V and J ends lost 1 base and 3 bases respectively, with 5 bases between them. Full variable domain (missing parts from reference TRBV5-4 and TRBJ2-1): ETGVTQSPTHLIKTRGQQVTLRCSSQSGHNTVSWYQQALGQGPQFIFQYYREEENGRGNFPPRFSGLQFPNYSSELNVNALELDDSALYLCASSLISYNEQFFGPGTRLTVL.

This clonotype was recorded many times. This rearrangement joins TRBV5-1 to TRBJ2-1; TRBD2 matches 11 bases. There are 15 residues in the CDR3. The germline gives CDR1 SGHRS, CDR2 YFSETQ. Trimming at V came to 2 bases and at J to 8 bases, leaving 6 bases not matched to a gene. CDR3: CASSLLAGDADEQFF. The CDR3 nucleotides are TGCGCCAGCAGCTTACTAGCGGGAGATGCGGATGAGCAGTTCTTC.